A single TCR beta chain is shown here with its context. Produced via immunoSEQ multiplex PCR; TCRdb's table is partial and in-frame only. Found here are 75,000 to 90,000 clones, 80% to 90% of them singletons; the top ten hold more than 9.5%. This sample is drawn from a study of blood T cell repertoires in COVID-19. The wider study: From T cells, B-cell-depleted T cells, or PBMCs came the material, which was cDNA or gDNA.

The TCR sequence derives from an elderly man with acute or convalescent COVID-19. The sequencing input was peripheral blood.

The CDR3 is CASGGIATNEKLFF. CDR3 DNA: TGTGCCAGCGGGGGCATAGCAACTAATGAAAAACTGTTTTTT. The genes are TRBV28 and TRBJ1-4; weak D call: TRBD1 (6 bases). The CDR3 has 14 amino acids. Trimming cost V 8 bases and J 0 bases, with 10 bases left between them. CDR1 and CDR2 (germline): MDHEN, SYDVKM.